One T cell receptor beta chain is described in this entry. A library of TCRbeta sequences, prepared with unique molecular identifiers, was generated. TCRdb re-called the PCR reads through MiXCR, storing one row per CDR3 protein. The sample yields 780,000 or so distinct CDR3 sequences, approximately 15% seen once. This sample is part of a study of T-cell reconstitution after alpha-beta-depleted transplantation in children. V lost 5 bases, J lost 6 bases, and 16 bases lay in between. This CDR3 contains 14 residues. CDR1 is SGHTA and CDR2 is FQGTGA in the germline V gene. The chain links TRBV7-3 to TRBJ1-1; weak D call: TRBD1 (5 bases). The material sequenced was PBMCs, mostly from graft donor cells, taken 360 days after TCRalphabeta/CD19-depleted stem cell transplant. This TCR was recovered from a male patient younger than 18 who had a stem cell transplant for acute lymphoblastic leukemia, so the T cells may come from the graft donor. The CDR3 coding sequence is TGTGCCAGCAGCCTTAGGAGGGGCCATCCTGAAGCTTTCTTT. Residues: CASSLRRGHPEAFF. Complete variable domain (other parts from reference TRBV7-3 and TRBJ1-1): GAGVSQTPSNKVTEKGKYVELRCDPISGHTALYWYRQSLGQGPEFLIYFQGTGAADDSGLPNDRFFAVRPEGSVSTLKIQRTERGDSAVYLCASSLRRGHPEAFFGQGTRLTVV.